This T cell receptor beta chain was observed in a study of T cells after yellow fever vaccination. This clonotype has just a few counts. Per the germline V gene, CDR1 is WSHSY and CDR2 is SAAADI. The CDR3 consists of 13 residues. Trimming pared 4 bases from V and 5 bases from J, leaving 11 bases between. In TCRdb, the 5' RACE reads were re-called with MiXCR into one record per CDR3 protein. Of about 320,000 distinct CDR3 sequences listed, 3.5% to 4.5% are singletons. The sequencing here drew on PBMCs, taken 15 days after the yellow fever booster vaccination. V usage is TRBV10-2 and J usage is TRBJ2-5; weak D call: TRBD2 (5 bases). This TCR derives from a man younger than 35 who received the YFV17D yellow fever vaccine. The CDR3, as DNA: TGCGCCAGCAGTGTCGGGGAGATGGAGACCCAGTACTTC. This sequence encodes CASSVGEMETQYF.